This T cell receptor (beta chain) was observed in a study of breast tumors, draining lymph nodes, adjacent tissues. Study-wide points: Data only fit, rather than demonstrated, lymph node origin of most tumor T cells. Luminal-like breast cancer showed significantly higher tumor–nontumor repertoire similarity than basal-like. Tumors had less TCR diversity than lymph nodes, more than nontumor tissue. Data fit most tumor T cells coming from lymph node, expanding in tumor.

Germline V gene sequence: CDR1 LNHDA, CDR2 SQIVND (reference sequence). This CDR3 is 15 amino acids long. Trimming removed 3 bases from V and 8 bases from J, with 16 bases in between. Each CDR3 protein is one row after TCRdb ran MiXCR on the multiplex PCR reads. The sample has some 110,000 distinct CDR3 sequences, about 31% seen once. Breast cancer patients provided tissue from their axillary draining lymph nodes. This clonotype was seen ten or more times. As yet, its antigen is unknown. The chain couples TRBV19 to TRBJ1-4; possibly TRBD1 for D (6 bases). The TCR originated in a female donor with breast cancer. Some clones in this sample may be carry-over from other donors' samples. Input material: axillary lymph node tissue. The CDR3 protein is CASSINRVLREKLFF. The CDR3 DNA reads TGTGCCAGTAGTATCAACAGGGTCCTCAGAGAAAAACTGTTTTTT.